The clone carrying this T cell receptor (beta chain) has more than one count but fewer than ten. Germline V gene data show CDR1 as ENHRY and CDR2 as SYGVKD. V was clipped by 6 bases and J by 2 bases; unmatched bases: 7. This CDR3 has 15 amino acids. TCRdb called the 5' RACE reads again in MiXCR, with one record for every CDR3 protein. This table has tens of thousands of distinct CDR3 sequences, approximately 8% appearing once. This sample was taken from a study of spatial heterogeneity in lung cancer. Study-wide context: An average of more than ten raw reads was observed per unique TCR and UMI combination.

Time point: sample taken at primary tumor resection. Unsorted tumor, nontumor lung tissue or cryopreserved PBMC supplied the whole RNA. Untreated early-stage non-small cell lung cancer patients, approximately 79 in total, were the donors. The V call is TRBV10-3, the J call TRBJ2-3, with TRBD1 matching 8 bases. The sequences come from PBMCs, collected at surgery. This receptor was obtained from a female donor with early-stage non-small cell lung cancer. The CDR3 here is CAISVDRGNTDTQYF. The CDR3, as DNA: TGTGCCATCAGCGTAGACAGGGGTAACACAGATACGCAGTATTTT.